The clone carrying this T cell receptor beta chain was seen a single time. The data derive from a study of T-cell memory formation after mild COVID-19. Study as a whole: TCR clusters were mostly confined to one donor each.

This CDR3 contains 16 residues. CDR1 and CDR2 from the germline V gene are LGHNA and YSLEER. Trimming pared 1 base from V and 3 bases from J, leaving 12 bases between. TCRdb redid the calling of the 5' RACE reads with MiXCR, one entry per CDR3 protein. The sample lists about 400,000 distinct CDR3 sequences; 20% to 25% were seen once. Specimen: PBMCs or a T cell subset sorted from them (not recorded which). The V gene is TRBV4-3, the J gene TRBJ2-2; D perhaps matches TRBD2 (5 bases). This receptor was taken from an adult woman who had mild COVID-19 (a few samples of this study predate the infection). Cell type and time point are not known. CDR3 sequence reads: CASSQGASWDTGELFF. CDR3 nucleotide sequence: TGCGCCAGCAGCCAAGGGGCTAGCTGGGACACCGGGGAGCTGTTTTTT.